The rows below give T cell receptor beta chains drawn from one sample of a study of blood T cell repertoires in COVID-19. Libraries were prepared by immunoSEQ multiplex PCR; TCRdb keeps only in-frame clonotypes and omits some of them. Here the sample spans about 250,000 clones, 70% to 90% being singletons. The source material was PBMCs or T cells enriched from blood (not recorded which). All receptors derive from a woman in her fifties or sixties who had been exposed to COVID-19. CDR3s leave out the opening cysteine and the closing phenylalanine or tryptophan. Each record gives: V gene, J gene, CDR3 protein.

v_gene: TRBV9; j_gene: TRBJ1-4; CDR3aa: ASSVGGRDEKLF
v_gene: TRBV3-1/TRBV3-2; j_gene: TRBJ2-3; CDR3aa: ASRLTLAGGRTDTQY
v_gene: TRBV9; j_gene: TRBJ2-1; CDR3aa: ASSVVAGPLNEQF
v_gene: TRBV19; j_gene: TRBJ1-2; CDR3aa: ASSGESYGYT
v_gene: TRBV24-1; j_gene: TRBJ1-1; CDR3aa: ATIDAEGRAF
v_gene: TRBV7-2; j_gene: TRBJ1-2; CDR3aa: ASSLALQPSYGYT
v_gene: TRBV15; j_gene: TRBJ2-5; CDR3aa: ATSNWGGRETQY
v_gene: TRBV7-9; j_gene: TRBJ1-1; CDR3aa: ASSLQVMNTEAF
v_gene: TRBV19; j_gene: TRBJ1-1; CDR3aa: ASSIGTGGNTEAF
v_gene: TRBV6-5; j_gene: TRBJ2-7; CDR3aa: ASNPDRYGQY
v_gene: TRBV30; j_gene: TRBJ2-2; CDR3aa: AWEDRGHTGELF
v_gene: TRBV10-3; j_gene: TRBJ1-1; CDR3aa: AISGTGDTEAF
v_gene: TRBV28; j_gene: TRBJ1-4; CDR3aa: ASSLTPPPLREKLF
v_gene: TRBV16; j_gene: TRBJ1-6; CDR3aa: ASSPRRNTGTGVSPLH
v_gene: TRBV9; j_gene: TRBJ1-1; CDR3aa: ASSDQGYTEAF
v_gene: TRBV28; j_gene: TRBJ1-1; CDR3aa: ASSERAPEAF
v_gene: TRBV4-1; j_gene: TRBJ1-1; CDR3aa: ASSQENRAGTAF
v_gene: TRBV7-3; j_gene: TRBJ2-5; CDR3aa: ASSFGTEETQY
v_gene: TRBV2; j_gene: TRBJ1-1; CDR3aa: ASNPGQKNTEAF
v_gene: TRBV18; j_gene: TRBJ1-1; CDR3aa: ASSPGGDEAF
v_gene: TRBV6-2/TRBV6-3; j_gene: TRBJ2-4; CDR3aa: ASSTGTGEVIQY
v_gene: TRBV6-5; j_gene: TRBJ2-2; CDR3aa: ASWDTNTGELF